These 26 T cell receptor beta chains originate from one sample sequenced in a study of OX40 agonist ivuxolimab in advanced cancers. Clones were read by immunoSEQ multiplex PCR, and TCRdb kept only the in-frame ones, dropping some. The table records more than 45,000 clones, approximately 89% of them present only once. This specimen consisted of CD4+ or CD8+ T cells sorted from blood, obtained in a trial of the OX40 agonist ivuxolimab. These receptors all stem from an adult with an advanced solid tumor such as melanoma, head and neck, liver or kidney cancer.

The rearrangement links TRBV6-4 to TRBJ1-2, with D maybe TRBD1 (5 bases). The V and J ends lost 6 bases and 8 bases respectively, with 16 bases between them. This CDR3 is built from 13 residues. In germline, CDR1 is MRHNA, CDR2 SNTAGT. The CDR3: CASSPGTRGGYTF. CDR3 in DNA: TGTGCCAGCAGCCCCGGGACGCGAGGCGGCTACACCTTC.

The chain carries TRBV5-1 and TRBJ1-1; D is ambiguous. Germline values: CDR1 SGHRS, CDR2 YFSETQ. Trimming shortened V by 0 bases and J by 0 bases, and 9 bases separated the two germline ends. The length of the CDR3 is 15 residues. CDR3 loop: CASSLAVGLNTEAFF. DNA of the CDR3: TGCGCCAGCAGCTTGGCCGTCGGTTTGAACACTGAAGCTTTCTTT. Looking up the rest from reference TRBV5-1 and TRBJ1-1 gives the full variable domain: KAGVTQTPRYLIKTRGQQVTLSCSPISGHRSVSWYQQTPGQGLQFLFEYFSETQRNKGNFPGRFSGRQFSNSRSEMNVSTLELGDSALYLCASSLAVGLNTEAFFGQGTRLTVV.

The chain couples TRBV30 to TRBJ1-1; TRBD1 matches 9 bases. Trimming at V came to 5 bases and at J to 0 bases, leaving 10 bases not matched to a gene. The CDR3 spans 16 residues. Germline V CDR1 and CDR2: GTSNPN, SVGIG (reference sequence). CDR3: CAWGTGTGLMNTEAFF. The CDR3 nucleotides read TGTGCCTGGGGAACCGGGACAGGGCTTATGAACACTGAAGCTTTCTTT.

V gene TRBV4-1 combines with J gene TRBJ2-7, with TRBD1 matching 8 bases. Germline lookup yields CDR1 MGHRA and CDR2 YSYEKL. The V segment lost 4 bases and the J segment 4 bases; nucleotides outside the gene matches: 21. This CDR3 has 19 residues. The CDR3 sequence is CASSRPGQASQSTRYEQYF. CDR3 DNA: TGCGCCAGCAGCCGACCGGGACAGGCCAGCCAGTCAACACGATACGAGCAGTACTTC.

CDR3 in DNA: TGTGCCAGCAGCTTATCTTCTAGCACAGATACGCAGTATTTT. It translates to CASSLSSSTDTQYF. V gene TRBV7-2 combines with J gene TRBJ2-3; D remains unclear. The CDR3 extends over 14 amino acids. V lost 2 bases and J lost 0, with 6 bases in between. CDR1 and CDR2 (germline): SGHTA, FQGNSA.

J is TRBJ1-2 and V is TRBV7-8; tentative D call: TRBD1 (6 bases). Deletions cut 5 bases from V and 2 bases from J, with 9 bases between. The germline V gene has CDR1 SGHVS and CDR2 FQNEAQ. The CDR3 spans 13 residues. CDR3 sequence: CASSPGVNYGYTF. In nucleotides, the CDR3 is TGTGCCAGCAGCCCAGGGGTAAACTATGGCTACACCTTC.

This chain uses TRBV12-5 with TRBJ2-2; possible D gene TRBD2, 5 bases. V was trimmed by 5 bases and J by 8 bases, leaving 15 bases between them. The V gene's germline CDR1 is LGHNT and CDR2 FRNRAP. The CDR3 totals 14 residues. The CDR3 DNA sequence: TGTGCTAGTGGTCTGACGGTCGGGGAGGGGGAGCTGTTTTTT. It yields the protein CASGLTVGEGELFF.

This rearrangement joins TRBV27 to TRBJ1-2; tentatively, D is TRBD1 (6 bases). The length of the CDR3 is 14 residues. Germline V gene sequence: CDR1 MNHEY, CDR2 SMNVEV (reference sequence). The ends were cut back, 3 bases at V and 5 bases at J, with 13 bases in the middle. In DNA, the CDR3 is TGTGCCAGCAGTTTGGGCAGGGGCGGGTATGGCTACACCTTC. Residues: CASSLGRGGYGYTF.

The chain carries TRBV30 and TRBJ2-5; D is possibly TRBD1 (5 bases). The V end lost 2 bases, the J end lost 2 bases, and 6 bases lay between the germline ends. This CDR3 contains 12 residues. Germline-derived CDR1 and CDR2 are GTSNPN and SVGIG (reference sequence). CDR3 bases: TGTGCCTGGAGTCAGGGTCAAGAGACCCAGTACTTC. Translating it yields CAWSQGQETQYF.

The chain uses TRBV4-3 and TRBJ2-2, with D possibly being TRBD1 or TRBD2 (5 bases each). V lost 6 bases and J lost 0, with 17 bases in between. Germline-derived CDR1 and CDR2 are LGHNA and YSLEER. The CDR3 spans 17 residues. CDR3 bases: TGCGCCAGCAGTCGAAACCGGGACCTTGCGAACACCGGGGAGCTGTTTTTT. This codes for CASSRNRDLANTGELFF.

The chain couples TRBV2 to TRBJ1-4, with 8 bases matching TRBD1. V trimming: 6 bases; J trimming: 7 bases; junction bases outside the gene matches: 10. Germline V gene lookup returns CDR1 SNHLY and CDR2 FYNNEI. The CDR3 extends over 15 amino acids. CDR3 amino acids: CASRGTGGSSEKLFF. The CDR3 nucleotides read TGTGCCAGCAGGGGGACAGGAGGCAGTAGTGAAAAACTGTTTTTT.

V and J are TRBV15 and TRBJ2-5; D is undetermined. The CDR3 extends over 13 amino acids. The V gene's germline CDR1 is LNHNV and CDR2 YYDKDF (reference sequence). V was clipped by 0 bases and J by 12 bases, with 14 bases between them. The CDR3 DNA reads as TGTGCCACCAGCAGAGATGTTTCGAGGCAAAAGTACTTC. Its translation: CATSRDVSRQKYF. Together with reference TRBV15 and TRBJ2-5, the CDR3 gives the full variable domain: DAMVIQNPRYQVTQFGKPVTLSCSQTLNHNVMYWYQQKSSQAPKLLFHYYDKDFNNEADTPDNFQSRRPNTSFCFLDIRSPGLGDTAMYLCATSRDVSRQKYFGPGTRLLVL.

The chain uses TRBV5-1 and TRBJ1-1, with no clear D. CDR1 and CDR2 (germline): SGHRS, YFSETQ. The V and J ends lost 2 bases and 4 bases respectively, with 12 bases between them. The CDR3 spans 14 residues. This CDR3 reads CASSFWEGGTEAFF. In DNA form, the CDR3 reads TGCGCCAGCAGCTTTTGGGAAGGCGGCACTGAAGCTTTCTTT.

This clone has a handful of counts. The chain is built from TRBV27 and TRBJ1-1; a possible D gene is TRBD1 (5 bases). CDR1 MNHEY and CDR2 SMNVEV come from the germline V gene (reference sequence). The CDR3 runs to 13 residues. Deletions cut 3 bases from V and 4 bases from J, with 9 bases between. The DNA of the CDR3 is TGTGCCAGCAGTTTGGGGGGGACCACTGAAGCTTTCTTT. This encodes CASSLGGTTEAFF.

This rearrangement joins TRBV11-2 to TRBJ2-1; TRBD1 matches 7 bases. CDR1 and CDR2 (germline): SGHAT, FQNNGV. With 1 base clipped from V and 8 bases from J, the junction kept 5 bases outside the gene matches. CDR3 length equals 14 residues. CDR3 sequence reads: CASSLALGGDEQFF. The DNA for the CDR3 is TGTGCCAGCAGCTTAGCCCTAGGGGGCGATGAGCAGTTCTTC.

By share, this clone ranks as medium-sized. In the same sample, other DNA sequences code for this CDR3. CDR3 protein: CSARQGDTQYF. CDR3 DNA sequence: TGCAGTGCTAGGCAGGGGGATACGCAGTATTTT. The rearrangement uses TRBV20-1 and TRBJ2-3; a weak D match, TRBD1 (6 bases). The CDR3 covers 11 residues. The germline V gene encodes CDR1 DFQATT and CDR2 SNEGSKA (reference sequence). Deletions cut 3 bases from V and 6 bases from J, with 7 bases between.

The chain combines TRBV5-1 with TRBJ2-5; 8 bases map to TRBD1. CDR1 is SGHRS, CDR2 YFSETQ, per germline. The V segment lost 5 bases and the J segment 5 bases; nucleotides outside the gene matches: 11. The CDR3 has 15 amino acids. The CDR3 bases are TGCGCCAGCAGGGAAATAGGACAGGGCTGGGAGACCCAGTACTTC. Protein product: CASREIGQGWETQYF.

The chain is built from TRBV7-3 and TRBJ2-1, with 10 nucleotides matching TRBD2. V lost 5 bases and J lost 6; bases outside the gene matches: 7. This CDR3 spans 15 amino acids. The germline gives CDR1 SGHTA, CDR2 FQGTGA. CDR3 sequence reads: CASSLLAGLGNEQFF. CDR3 sequence (DNA): TGTGCCAGCAGCCTACTAGCGGGATTGGGCAATGAGCAGTTCTTC.

V gene TRBV6-6 combines with J gene TRBJ1-1; D is unresolved. The CDR3 contains 11 residues. Germline V gives CDR1 MNHNY, CDR2 SVGAGI (reference sequence). The germline V and J ends were trimmed by 6 bases and 2 bases, with 4 bases remaining between them. The CDR3 spells CASRENTEAFF. The CDR3 DNA is TGTGCCAGCAGGGAAAACACTGAAGCTTTCTTT.

This CDR3 is CASSRTSGASYNEQFF. The CDR3 DNA sequence: TGTGCCAGTAGTAGGACTAGCGGGGCTTCCTACAATGAGCAGTTCTTC. J is TRBJ2-1 and V is TRBV19; 12 nucleotides agree with TRBD2. This CDR3 is built from 16 residues. Germline CDR1 LNHDA, CDR2 SQIVND (reference sequence). Trimming cost V 4 bases and J 1 base; bases outside gene matches: 2.

V gene TRBV21-1 combines with J gene TRBJ2-4; TRBD1 is the table's D call, not checked against the DNA. TRBV21-1 is designated a pseudogene. The CDR3 has 17 amino acids. The DNA of the CDR3 is TGTGCCAGCGGCGGACAGGGGGGGCCTAAAGCCAAAAACATTCAGTACTTC. Amino acids: CASGGQGGPKAKNIQYF.

CDR3 region: CASSLGPGTGNTGELFF. In DNA, the CDR3 is TGTGCCAGCAGCTTGGGCCCCGGGACAGGTAACACCGGGGAGCTGTTTTTT. The chain recombines TRBV5-4 with TRBJ2-2; the match to TRBD1 covers 8 bases. Germline CDR1 is SGHNT and CDR2 is YYREEE (reference sequence). CDR3 length equals 17 residues. J was trimmed by 2 bases and V by 0 bases; bases with no gene match: 6.

This chain connects TRBV2 to TRBJ1-2, with D possibly matching TRBD1 (5 bases). CDR3 size: 12 residues. The germline CDR1 and CDR2 sequences are SNHLY and FYNNEI. Trimming removed 5 bases from V and 4 bases from J, with 8 bases in between. The CDR3 DNA is TGTGCCAGCAGTCTACAGGTCTATGGCTACACCTTC. This translates into CASSLQVYGYTF.

The rearrangement joins TRBV18 to TRBJ2-1; 10 bases align to TRBD2. J gave up 7 bases and V 0 bases, and 12 bases lay outside the gene matches. The CDR3 length is 18 residues. Germline CDR1 reads KGHSH; CDR2 reads LQKENI. CDR3 in amino acids: CASSPPQSASGSFNEQFF. In nucleotides, the CDR3 is TGTGCCAGCTCACCACCGCAGTCGGCTAGCGGGAGCTTTAATGAGCAGTTCTTC.

The gene calls are TRBV29-1 and TRBJ2-2; D possibly corresponds to TRBD2 (5 bases). The germline V gene encodes CDR1 SQVTM and CDR2 ANQGSEA. The CDR3 is made up of 11 amino acids. Trimming shortened V by 4 bases and J by 6 bases, and 6 bases separated the two germline ends. The CDR3 reads CSVVRAGELFF. As DNA, the CDR3 is TGCAGCGTTGTGCGGGCCGGGGAGCTGTTTTTT.

Only one count was recorded for this clone. J is TRBJ2-7 and V is TRBV6-5; TRBD1 aligns across 7 bases. The CDR3 has 13 residues. The ends lost 5 bases at V and 2 bases at J; junction bases unmatched: 3. CDR1 and CDR2 (germline): MNHEY, SVGAGI. The CDR3 nucleotides are TGTGCCAGCAGTAGGACAGGAACCTACGAGCAGTACTTC. This sequence encodes CASSRTGTYEQYF.